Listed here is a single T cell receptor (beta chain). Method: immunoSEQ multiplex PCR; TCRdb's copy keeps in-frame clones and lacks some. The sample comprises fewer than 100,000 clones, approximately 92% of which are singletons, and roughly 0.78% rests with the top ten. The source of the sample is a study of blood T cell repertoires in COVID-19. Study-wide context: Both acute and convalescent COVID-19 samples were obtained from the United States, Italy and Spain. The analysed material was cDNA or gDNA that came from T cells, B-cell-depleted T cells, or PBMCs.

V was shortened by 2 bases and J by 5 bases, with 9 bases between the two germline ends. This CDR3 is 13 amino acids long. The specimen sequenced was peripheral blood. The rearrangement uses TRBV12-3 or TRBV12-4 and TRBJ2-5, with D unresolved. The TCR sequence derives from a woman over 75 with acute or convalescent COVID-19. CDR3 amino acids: CASSLPGRETQYF. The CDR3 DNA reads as TGTGCCAGCAGTTTACCCGGTCGGGAGACCCAGTACTTC.